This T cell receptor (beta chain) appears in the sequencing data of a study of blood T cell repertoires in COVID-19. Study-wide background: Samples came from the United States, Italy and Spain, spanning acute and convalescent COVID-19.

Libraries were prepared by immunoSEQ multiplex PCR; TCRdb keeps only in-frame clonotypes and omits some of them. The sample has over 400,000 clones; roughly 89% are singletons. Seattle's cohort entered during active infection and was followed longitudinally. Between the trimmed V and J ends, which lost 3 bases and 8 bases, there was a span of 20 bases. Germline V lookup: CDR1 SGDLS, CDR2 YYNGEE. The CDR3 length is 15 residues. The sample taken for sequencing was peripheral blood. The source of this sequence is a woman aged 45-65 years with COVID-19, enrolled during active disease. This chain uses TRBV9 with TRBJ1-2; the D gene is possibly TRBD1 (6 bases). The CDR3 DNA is TGTGCCAGCAGCGCGGCAACTGGGGGCGTTGACGGCTACACCTTC. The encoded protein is CASSAATGGVDGYTF.